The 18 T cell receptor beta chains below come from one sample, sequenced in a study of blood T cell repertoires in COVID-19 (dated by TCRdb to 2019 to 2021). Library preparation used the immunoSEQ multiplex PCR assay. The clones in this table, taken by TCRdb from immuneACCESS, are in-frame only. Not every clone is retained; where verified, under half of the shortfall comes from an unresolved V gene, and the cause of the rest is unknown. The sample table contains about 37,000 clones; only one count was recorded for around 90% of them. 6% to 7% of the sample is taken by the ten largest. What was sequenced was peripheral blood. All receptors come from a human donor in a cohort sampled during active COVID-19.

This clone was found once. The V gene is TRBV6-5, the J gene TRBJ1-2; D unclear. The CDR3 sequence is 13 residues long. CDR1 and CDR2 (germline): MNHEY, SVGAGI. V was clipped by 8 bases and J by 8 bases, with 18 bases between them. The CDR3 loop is CASFRTSTEGYTF. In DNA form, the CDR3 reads TGTGCCAGCTTCAGGACTTCAACCGAAGGCTACACCTTC.

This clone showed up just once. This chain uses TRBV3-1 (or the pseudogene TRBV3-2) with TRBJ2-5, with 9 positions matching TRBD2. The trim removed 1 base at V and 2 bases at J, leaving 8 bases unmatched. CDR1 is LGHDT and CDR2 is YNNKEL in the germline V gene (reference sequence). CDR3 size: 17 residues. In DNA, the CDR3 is TGTGCCAGCAGCCAAGGATCCTGGCGGGGGGGGCAAGAGACCCAGTACTTC. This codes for CASSQGSWRGGQETQYF.

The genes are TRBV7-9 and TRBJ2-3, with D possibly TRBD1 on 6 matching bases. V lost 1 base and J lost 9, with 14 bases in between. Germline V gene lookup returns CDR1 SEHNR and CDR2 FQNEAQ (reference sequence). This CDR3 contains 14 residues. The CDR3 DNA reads TGTGCCAGCAGCTTAGAGGGGGTTGGGGTCACGCAGTATTTT. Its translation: CASSLEGVGVTQYF.

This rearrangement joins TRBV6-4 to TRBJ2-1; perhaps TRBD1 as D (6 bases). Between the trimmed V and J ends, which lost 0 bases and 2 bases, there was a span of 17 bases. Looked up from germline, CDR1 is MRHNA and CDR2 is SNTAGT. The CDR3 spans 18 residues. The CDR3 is CASSDSRGSESAYNEQFF. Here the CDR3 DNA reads TGTGCCAGCAGTGACTCGAGGGGGTCGGAGTCGGCCTACAATGAGCAGTTCTTC.

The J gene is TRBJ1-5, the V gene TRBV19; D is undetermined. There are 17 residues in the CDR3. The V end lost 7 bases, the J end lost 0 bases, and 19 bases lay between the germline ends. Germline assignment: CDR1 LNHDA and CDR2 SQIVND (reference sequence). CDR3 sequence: CASTSMGGVISNQPQHF. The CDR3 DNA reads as TGTGCCAGTACCTCTATGGGCGGGGTGATTAGCAATCAGCCCCAGCATTTT.

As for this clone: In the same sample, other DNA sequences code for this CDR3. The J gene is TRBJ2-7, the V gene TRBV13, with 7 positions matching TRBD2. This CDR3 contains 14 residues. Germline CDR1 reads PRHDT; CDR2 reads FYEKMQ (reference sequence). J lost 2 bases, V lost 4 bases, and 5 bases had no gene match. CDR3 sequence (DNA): TGTGCCAGCAGCTCATCCGGGACTACCTACGAGCAGTACTTC. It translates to CASSSSGTTYEQYF. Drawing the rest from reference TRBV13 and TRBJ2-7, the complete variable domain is AAGVIQSPRHLIKEKRETATLKCYPIPRHDTVYWYQQGPGQDPQFLISFYEKMQSDKGSIPDRFSAQQFSDYHSELNMSSLELGDSALYFCASSSSGTTYEQYFGPGTRLTVT.

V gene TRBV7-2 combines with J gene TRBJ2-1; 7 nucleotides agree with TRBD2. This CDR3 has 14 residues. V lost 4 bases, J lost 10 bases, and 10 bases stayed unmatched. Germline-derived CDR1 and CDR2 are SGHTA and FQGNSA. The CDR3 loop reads CASSSMSGVAEQFF. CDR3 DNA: TGTGCCAGCAGCTCCATGAGCGGGGTAGCGGAGCAGTTCTTC.

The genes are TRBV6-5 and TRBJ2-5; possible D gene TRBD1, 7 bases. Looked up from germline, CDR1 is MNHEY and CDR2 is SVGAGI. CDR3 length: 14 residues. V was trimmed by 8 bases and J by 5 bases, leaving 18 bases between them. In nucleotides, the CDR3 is TGTGCCAGCTCCCGGGACTCCAGGGGGGAGACCCAGTACTTC. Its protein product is CASSRDSRGETQYF.

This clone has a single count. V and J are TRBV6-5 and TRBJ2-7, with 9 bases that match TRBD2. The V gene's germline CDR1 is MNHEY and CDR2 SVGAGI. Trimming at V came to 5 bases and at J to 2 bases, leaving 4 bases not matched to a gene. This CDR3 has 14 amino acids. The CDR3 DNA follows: TGTGCCAGCAGTCAGACTAGCGGTCCCTACGAGCAGTACTTC. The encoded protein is CASSQTSGPYEQYF.

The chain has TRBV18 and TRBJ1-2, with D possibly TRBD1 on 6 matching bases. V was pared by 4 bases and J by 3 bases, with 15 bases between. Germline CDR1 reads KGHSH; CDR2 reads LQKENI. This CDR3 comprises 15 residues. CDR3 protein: CASSLNRVRDYGYTF. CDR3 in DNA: TGTGCCAGCTCACTCAACAGGGTCCGGGACTATGGCTACACCTTC.

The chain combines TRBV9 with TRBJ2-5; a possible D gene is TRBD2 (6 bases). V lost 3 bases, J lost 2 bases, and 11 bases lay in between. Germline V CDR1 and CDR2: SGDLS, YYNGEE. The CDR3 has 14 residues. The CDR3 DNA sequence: TGTGCCAGCAGCGGAGGGACTCATCAAGAGACCCAGTACTTC. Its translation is CASSGGTHQETQYF.

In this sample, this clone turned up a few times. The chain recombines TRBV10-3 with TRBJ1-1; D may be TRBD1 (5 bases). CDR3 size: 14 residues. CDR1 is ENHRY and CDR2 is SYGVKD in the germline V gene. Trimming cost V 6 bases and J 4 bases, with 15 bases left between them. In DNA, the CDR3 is TGTGCCATCAGCCCCAGGGTCGGGAGCACTGAAGCTTTCTTT. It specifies CAISPRVGSTEAFF.

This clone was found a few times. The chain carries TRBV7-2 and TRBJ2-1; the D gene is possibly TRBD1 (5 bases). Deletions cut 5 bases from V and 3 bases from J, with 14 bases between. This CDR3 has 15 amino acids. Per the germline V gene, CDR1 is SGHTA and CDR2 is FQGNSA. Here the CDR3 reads CASSPQPGIYNEQFF. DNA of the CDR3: TGTGCCAGCAGCCCCCAGCCAGGGATCTACAATGAGCAGTTCTTC. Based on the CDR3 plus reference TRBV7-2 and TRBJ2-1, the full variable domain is GAGVSQSPSNKVTEKGKDVELRCDPISGHTALYWYRQSLGQGLEFLIYFQGNSAPDKSGLPSDRFSAERTGGSVSTLTIQRTQQEDSAVYLCASSPQPGIYNEQFFGPGTRLTVL.

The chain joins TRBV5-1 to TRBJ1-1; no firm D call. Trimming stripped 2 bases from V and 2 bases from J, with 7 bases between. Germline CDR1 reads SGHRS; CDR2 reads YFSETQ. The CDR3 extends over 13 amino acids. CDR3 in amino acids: CASSFRHNTEAFF. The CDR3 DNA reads TGCGCCAGCAGCTTTCGACACAACACTGAAGCTTTCTTT.

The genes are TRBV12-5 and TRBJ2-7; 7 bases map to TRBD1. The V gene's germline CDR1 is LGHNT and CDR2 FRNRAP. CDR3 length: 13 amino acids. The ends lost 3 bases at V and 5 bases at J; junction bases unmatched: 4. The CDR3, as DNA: TGTGCTAGTGGTTTCGGACAGGTTCACGAGCAGTACTTC. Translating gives CASGFGQVHEQYF.

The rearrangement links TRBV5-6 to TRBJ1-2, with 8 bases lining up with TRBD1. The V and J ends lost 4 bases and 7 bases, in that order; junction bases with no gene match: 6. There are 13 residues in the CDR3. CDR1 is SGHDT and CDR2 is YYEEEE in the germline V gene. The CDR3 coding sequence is TGTGCCAGCAGCGTACAGGGGGATCGTGGCTACACCTTC. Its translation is CASSVQGDRGYTF.

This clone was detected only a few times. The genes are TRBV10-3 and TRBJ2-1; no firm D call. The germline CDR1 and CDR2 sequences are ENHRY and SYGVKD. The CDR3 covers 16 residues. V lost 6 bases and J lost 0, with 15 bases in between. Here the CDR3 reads CAIRGSNSLSYNEQFF. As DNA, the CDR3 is TGTGCCATCAGGGGCTCTAACTCCCTCTCCTACAATGAGCAGTTCTTC.

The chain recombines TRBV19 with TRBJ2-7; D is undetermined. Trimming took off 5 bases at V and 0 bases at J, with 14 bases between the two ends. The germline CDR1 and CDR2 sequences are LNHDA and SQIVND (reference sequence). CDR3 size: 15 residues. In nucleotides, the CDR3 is TGTGCCAGTAGTGATTCATCGGTCCTCTCCTACGAGCAGTACTTC. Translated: CASSDSSVLSYEQYF.